Below, 16 T cell receptor beta chains from the same sample are listed, as sequenced in a study of blood T cell repertoires in COVID-19. Some clones are missing from TCRdb's copy, which holds only in-frame ones; the method was immunoSEQ multiplex PCR. The repertoire includes about 140,000 clones, about 88% of them detected once, and approximately 2.5% sits in the top ten. The sample comprised peripheral blood. The receptors come from a human donor with acute or convalescent COVID-19. The donor label of this sample is uncertain.

The V and J genes are TRBV5-6 and TRBJ2-5; D is possibly TRBD1 (6 bases). V lost 4 bases and J lost 1, with 11 bases in between. CDR1 is SGHDT and CDR2 is YYEEEE in the germline V gene. CDR3 length: 14 amino acids. The CDR3 is CASSGWTAQETQYF. The CDR3 DNA follows: TGTGCCAGCAGCGGGTGGACAGCCCAAGAGACCCAGTACTTC.

The chain has TRBV11-1 and TRBJ2-1, with D perhaps TRBD1 (5 bases). CDR3 size: 12 residues. Germline V gene sequence: CDR1 SGHAT, CDR2 FQDESV (reference sequence). The V and J ends lost 1 base and 9 bases respectively, with 7 bases between them. The chain's CDR3 is CASSLDRGEQFF. In nucleotides, the CDR3 is TGTGCCAGCAGCTTAGATAGGGGTGAGCAGTTCTTC.

The V call is TRBV7-3, the J call TRBJ2-1; 11 bases agree with TRBD2. Looked up from germline, CDR1 is SGHTA and CDR2 is FQGTGA. Trimming cost V 2 bases and J 7 bases; bases outside gene matches: 10. This CDR3 contains 17 residues. The CDR3 sequence is CASSLLIAGGPENEQFF. CDR3 nucleotides: TGTGCCAGCAGCTTATTAATAGCGGGAGGGCCTGAGAATGAGCAGTTCTTC. Drawing the rest from reference TRBV7-3 and TRBJ2-1, the complete variable domain is GAGVSQTPSNKVTEKGKYVELRCDPISGHTALYWYRQSLGQGPEFLIYFQGTGAADDSGLPNDRFFAVRPEGSVSTLKIQRTERGDSAVYLCASSLLIAGGPENEQFFGPGTRLTVL.

The chain has TRBV24-1 and TRBJ2-3; TRBD1 might be the D (7 bases). V was shortened by 7 bases and J by 2 bases, with 15 bases between the two germline ends. Germline CDR1 and CDR2: KGHDR and SFDVKD. The length of the CDR3 is 15 residues. For the CDR3, the DNA is TGTGCCACCAGGGCGACAGGGACTTCCACAGATACGCAGTATTTT. Translated: CATRATGTSTDTQYF.

The chain couples TRBV13 to TRBJ1-3; D not certain. The CDR3 is 14 residues long. Germline CDR1 PRHDT, CDR2 FYEKMQ (reference sequence). V lost 3 bases to trimming and J lost 0 bases, with 6 bases between them. Here the CDR3 reads CASSFDYSGNTIYF. CDR3 nucleotides: TGTGCCAGCAGCTTCGACTACTCTGGAAACACCATATATTTT.

V and J are TRBV5-4 and TRBJ1-1; no firm D call. Per the germline V gene, CDR1 is SGHNT and CDR2 is YYREEE (reference sequence). The CDR3 covers 13 residues. V lost 2 bases and J lost 3, with 8 bases in between. The CDR3 reads CASSFGVHTEAFF. For the CDR3, the DNA is TGTGCCAGCAGCTTCGGGGTGCACACTGAAGCTTTCTTT.

V is TRBV7-2 and J is TRBJ1-2; D is uncertain. This CDR3 spans 14 amino acids. CDR1 SGHTA and CDR2 FQGNSA come from the germline V gene. Trimming removed 5 bases at V and 5 bases at J, with 15 bases between. CDR3 amino acids: CASSPQREGYGYTF. CDR3 coding DNA: TGTGCCAGCAGCCCCCAGAGGGAGGGATATGGCTACACCTTC.

V gene TRBV27 combines with J gene TRBJ1-3; no clear D. Germline V CDR1 and CDR2: MNHEY, SMNVEV (reference sequence). The V end was cut by 5 bases, the J end by 0 bases, with 11 bases between. The CDR3 is 15 amino acids. The chain's CDR3 is CASSASTVSGNTIYF. DNA of the CDR3: TGTGCCAGCAGTGCCTCTACAGTCTCTGGAAACACCATATATTTT.

This sequence joins TRBV4-3 and TRBJ2-5; TRBD2 aligns across 12 bases. V lost 4 bases, J lost 4 bases, and 7 bases stayed unmatched. The CDR3 sequence is 16 residues long. Germline V gene data show CDR1 as LGHNA and CDR2 as YSLEER. This CDR3 reads CASSRTGLAGGETQYF. Written as DNA, the CDR3 is TGCGCCAGCAGCCGAACGGGACTAGCGGGTGGAGAGACCCAGTACTTC.

The V gene is TRBV18, the J gene TRBJ1-3, with TRBD1 matching 7 bases. Germline V gene data show CDR1 as KGHSH and CDR2 as LQKENI. J gave up 3 bases and V 1 base, and 0 bases lay outside the gene matches. The CDR3 runs 14 residues. CDR3 sequence (DNA): TGTGCCAGCTCACCACGGGACAGTGGAAACACCATATATTTT. Translation: CASSPRDSGNTIYF. Filled out from reference TRBV18 and TRBJ1-3, the complete variable domain reads NAGVMQNPRHLVRRRGQEARLRCSPMKGHSHVYWYRQLPEEGLKFMVYLQKENIIDESGMPKERFSAEFPKEGPSILRIQQVVRGDSAAYFCASSPRDSGNTIYFGEGSWLTVV.

Points on this clone: The same CDR3 arises from other DNA sequences in this sample as well. The chain uses TRBV2 and TRBJ1-4; 7 nucleotides align to TRBD1. The junction had 3 bases not matched to a gene; V was cut back by 5 bases and J by 0 bases. CDR1 SNHLY and CDR2 FYNNEI come from the germline V gene. The CDR3 runs 15 residues. CDR3 DNA: TGTGCCAGCAGTCGAGACAGGGCAACTAATGAAAAACTGTTTTTT. It codes for CASSRDRATNEKLFF.

This chain uses TRBV19 with TRBJ1-2, with D perhaps matching TRBD1 (5 bases). Deletions cut 4 bases from V and 2 bases from J, with 8 bases between. CDR1 is LNHDA, CDR2 SQIVND, per germline (reference sequence). There are 13 residues in the CDR3. The CDR3 reads CASSRRGNYGYTF. In DNA form, the CDR3 reads TGTGCCAGTAGTAGGAGGGGAAACTATGGCTACACCTTC. Supplemented by reference TRBV19 and TRBJ1-2, the full variable domain reads DGGITQSPKYLFRKEGQNVTLSCEQNLNHDAMYWYRQDPGQGLRLIYYSQIVNDFQKGDIAEGYSVSREKKESFPLTVTSAQKNPTAFYLCASSRRGNYGYTFGSGTRLTVV.

V and J are TRBV7-2 and TRBJ2-7; 7 nucleotides align to TRBD1. There are 14 residues in the CDR3. The germline V gene encodes CDR1 SGHTA and CDR2 FQGNSA. Unmatched junction bases numbered 8, after V lost 4 bases and J lost 5 bases. The CDR3 loop is CASSSSGTVHEQYF. The CDR3 DNA reads TGTGCCAGCAGCTCATCCGGGACAGTCCACGAGCAGTACTTC.

The chain recombines TRBV6-5 with TRBJ2-7, with 9 bases aligning to TRBD2. The CDR3 contains 15 residues. With V trimmed by 0 bases and J by 4 bases, 4 bases remained unmatched. The germline gives CDR1 MNHEY, CDR2 SVGAGI. The CDR3 region has the DNA TGTGCCAGCAGTTACTCGACTCTAGCGGGGTACGAGCAGTACTTC. Protein: CASSYSTLAGYEQYF.

The chain uses TRBV6-2 or TRBV6-3 and TRBJ2-5, with TRBD2 matching 7 bases. V lost 5 bases to trimming and J lost 5 bases; unmatched junction nucleotides: 8. The germline V gene encodes CDR1 MNHEY and CDR2 SVGEGT. The CDR3 covers 14 residues. CDR3 amino acids: CASSRTSPGETQYF. In DNA, the CDR3 is TGTGCCAGCAGTCGGACTAGTCCGGGTGAGACCCAGTACTTC.

The rearrangement links TRBV19 to TRBJ2-2; D unresolved. There are 12 residues in the CDR3. Germline loops: CDR1 LNHDA, CDR2 SQIVND (reference sequence). V was cut by 6 bases and J by 4 bases, with 6 bases left in between. The DNA for the CDR3 is TGTGCCAGTAGGCGGAGCACCGGGGAGCTGTTTTTT. Protein sequence: CASRRSTGELFF.